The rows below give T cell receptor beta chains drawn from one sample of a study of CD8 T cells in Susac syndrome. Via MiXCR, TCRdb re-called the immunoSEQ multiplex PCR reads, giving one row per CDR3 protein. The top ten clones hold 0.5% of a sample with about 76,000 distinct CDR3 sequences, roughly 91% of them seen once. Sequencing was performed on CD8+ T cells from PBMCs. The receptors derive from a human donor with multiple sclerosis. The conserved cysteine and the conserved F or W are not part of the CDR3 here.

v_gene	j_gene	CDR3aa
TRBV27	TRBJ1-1	ASSLSKRLNTEAF
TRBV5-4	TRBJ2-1	ASSLGPGQGNEQF
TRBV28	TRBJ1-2	ASSPRPGAGNYGYT
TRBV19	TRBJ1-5	ASSPGWGYNQPQH
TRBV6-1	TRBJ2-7	ASSVGTAYEQY
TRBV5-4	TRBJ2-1	ASSLISGINEQF
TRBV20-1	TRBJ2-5	SARVPRGQELETQY
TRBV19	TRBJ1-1	ATQSGGETEAF
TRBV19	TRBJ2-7	ASSIGEWDGQY
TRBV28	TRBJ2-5	ASSLPGQIMQETQY
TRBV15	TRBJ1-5	ATSTTDSDSNQPQH
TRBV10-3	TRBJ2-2	ATQGAANTGELF
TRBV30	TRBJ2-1	AWDPRTSGDYNEQF
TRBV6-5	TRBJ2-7	ASSFSTASYEQY
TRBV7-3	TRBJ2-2	ASSSNTGELF
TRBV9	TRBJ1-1	ASSDRDGATEAF
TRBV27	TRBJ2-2	ASSSDLNTGELF
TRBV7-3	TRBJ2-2	ASNLTLGGEAGELF
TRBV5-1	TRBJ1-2	ASSGGPGDGYT
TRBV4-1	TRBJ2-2	ASSPLHPDSGRGGELF
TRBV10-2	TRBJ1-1	ASSEGREGGTEAF
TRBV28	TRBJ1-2	ASSQHPGGWRDGYT
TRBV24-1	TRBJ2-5	ATSELTGYAETQY
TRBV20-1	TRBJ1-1	SAREDVLDTEAF
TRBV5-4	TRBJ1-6	ASPQQDPRRMDSPLH
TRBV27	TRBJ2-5	ASSLSGGGWETQY
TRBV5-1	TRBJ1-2	ASSPWGRHYGYT
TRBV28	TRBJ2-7	ATRDRGFDDYEQY
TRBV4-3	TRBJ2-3	ASSQDPGLAGFGDTQY
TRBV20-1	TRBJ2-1	SARLAAEQF
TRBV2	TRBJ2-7	ASSKGDKYTRAYEQY
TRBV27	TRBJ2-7	ASSPGTGVSYEQY
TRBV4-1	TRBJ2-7	ASSQERGPFYEQY
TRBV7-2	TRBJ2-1	ASSLAGTPYNEQF
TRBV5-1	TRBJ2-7	ASSFQQGAGEQY
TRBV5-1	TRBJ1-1	ASSPTDRVENTEAF
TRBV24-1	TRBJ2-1	ATSEGNNEQF
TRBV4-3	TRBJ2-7	ASSQGRGVH
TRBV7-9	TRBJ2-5	ASSGRGPLQETQY
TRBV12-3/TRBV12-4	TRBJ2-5	ASSLKRGAGETQY
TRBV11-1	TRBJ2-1	ASSSPDGTGVRSSYNEQF
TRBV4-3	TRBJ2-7	ASSQDPGGRFEQY